This T cell receptor beta chain appears in the sequencing data of a study of shared clonotypes between healthy human individuals. As for the study in general: Used for every donor were three CD4 naive, three CD4 memory, two CD8 naive and one CD8 memory plate.

TCRdb's copy holds only in-frame clones and misses some; the assay was immunoSEQ multiplex PCR. This table has a few hundred thousand clones, 73% appearing once. CDR1 SNHLY and CDR2 FYNNEI come from the germline V gene. The ends lost 6 bases at V and 5 bases at J; junction bases unmatched: 16. CDR3 length: 19 amino acids. The receptor's source is a man aged 30 to 45 in good health. The sequenced sample consisted of memory CD4+ T cells sorted from blood. The sample's subset: CD45RA-negative fraction. This chain connects TRBV2 to TRBJ2-2; 12 nucleotides agree with TRBD2. CDR3 nucleotide sequence: TGTGCCAGCAGCCGACAGGGGGCTAGCGGGAGGGGGATTACCGGGGAGCTGTTTTTT. Translated: CASSRQGASGRGITGELFF.